The entry below gives a single TCR beta chain sequence along with its context. Its antigen remains undetermined. No base quality values were provided; no much bigger clone lies one nucleotide off. These data belong to a study of blood T cell repertoires in COVID-19 (dated by TCRdb to 2018 to 2020). Context from the whole study: Samples covering the acute and convalescent phases of COVID-19 were provided by collaborators in the United States, Italy and Spain. The prospective study material was composed of cDNA or gDNA derived from T cells, B-cell-depleted T cells, or PBMCs. Subjects who had been exposed to COVID-19, were actively infected with it, or had recovered from it provided the deeply sampled blood TCRbeta repertoires that made up the dataset. The repertoires were made available in a free public database intended to serve as a resource for research on the immune response to SARS-CoV-2. The samples were drawn from the first 160 participants of the ongoing ImmuneRACE study and from 1,254 subjects provided by 6 global collaborators. The sample metadata nearly always contained a de-identified subject ID, COVID-19 status, age in years and sex. Where available, HLA class I and class II types were taken from metadata supplied by the sample provider and were not determined by assay-based typing.

TCRbeta CDR3 regions were amplified from genomic DNA by means of the immunoSEQ Assay, a bias-controlled multiplex PCR. The paper's data handling went like this. Within the assay, amplification of reference gene primers was used to estimate how many nucleated cells each sample contained. To quantify the absolute abundance of each unique TCRbeta CDR3 rearrangement, sequence reads were collapsed and filtered. For each sample, productive Simpson clonality was calculated as the square root of Simpson's diversity index across productive rearrangements. In its TCRdb copy, this immuneACCESS table keeps in-frame sequences only and misses some clones. Where compared with another copy, unresolved V genes explain less than half of these, and the others have no known cause. D and trimming were read from the DNA, whereas the V and J calls and clone size are those reported in that table. Recorded for this sample are about 150,000 clones; 85% to 90% of them occurred a single time. The ten most abundant clones make up roughly 7% of the sample.

The paper's findings and limits, for the study overall: The amount of clinical and demographic metadata varied by source and participant and was provided uncurated.

Each collaborating institution followed its own protocols to collect whole blood in K2EDTA tubes. For TCRbeta analysis, collaborators shipped samples as frozen whole blood, isolated PBMCs, or DNA extracted from either of those sample types. The TCR sequence derives from a man aged 45-60 years with active or convalescent COVID-19. Sequencing input: peripheral blood.

Read as DNA, the sequence is TGTGCCAGCAGAAAGACGACAGGCGGATCCTACGAGCAGTACTTC. The translation is CASRKTTGGSYEQYF. In this chain, TRBV6-5 is recombined with TRBJ2-7; TRBD1 is a possible D gene, resting on 6 matching bases. CDR1 and CDR2 are drawn from the germline V gene: MNHEY, SVGAGI. The junction carries 16 bases between V and J, which are trimmed by 6 bases and 1 base respectively. The CDR3 measures 15 amino acids from cysteine to phenylalanine. Only the CDR3 region is kept as DNA, spanning 45 bases read in frame from base 1.